This T cell receptor beta chain was retrieved from a study of shared clonotypes between healthy human individuals (TCRdb year 2020). For the wider study: The cohort comprised a couple of women and three men aged 18 to 49 years. Per donor, three plates each were used for CD4 naive and CD4 memory, two for CD8 naive, and one for CD8 memory. Blood TCR repertoires of about five healthy adults were deeply sequenced to estimate repertoire size and the extent of clonotype sharing between individuals. Libraries were prepared and TCR repertoires were sequenced by different laboratories using diverse techniques, in order to increase sequencing depth and limit assay-specific biases. Each donor's leukapheresis produced roughly between about 0.8 and 8.9 billion PBMCs. Beyond this particular receptor, the publication reports: Compared with non-shared clonotypes, clonotypes shared by all four sorted-subset donors had higher generation probabilities. Even with the large sequencing depth, rarefaction of the sorted-subset datasets indicated that sequencing was incomplete. Across a handful of donors, around 5% of naive CD4, roughly 3.5% of naive CD8, 2.3% of memory CD4, and approximately 0.4% of memory CD8 clonotypes were shared. Naive subsets generally had larger estimated clonotype richness than memory subsets did. Sampling was restricted to blood, and TCR repertoires in tissues likely differ from the TCR repertoires found in blood. The small number of donors limited the genetic and exposure-history diversity represented. Pairwise subsampling indicated that sequencing depth was expected to affect the degree of clonotype sharing among donors.

Using the deep immunoSEQ assay, multiplex PCR amplified TCR CDR3 regions from genomic DNA. Genomic DNA extracted from each cell subset was distributed evenly over all wells of several immunoSEQ 96-well plates, and each plate served as one replicate. For sorted subsets, around 200 ng genomic DNA, equal to tens of thousands of T cell genomes, was loaded into each replicate PCR. The purified libraries were quantified using a Qubit 3.0 fluorometer, sized with a Bioanalyzer 2100, and then quantified again using the KAPA Library Quantification kit. Every immunoSEQ 96-well plate was sequenced on a dedicated single-read 150-cycle Illumina NextSeq 550 flow cell. Under the source paper's analysis protocol: Because only junctional sequences without quality scores were contained in the immunoSEQ output, filtering matching that applied to full-length reads could not be performed. To assign V/J genes and CDR3, sequences were annotated using PyIR, a Python wrapper for IgBLAST v1.9, with IMGT germline references. Any read was removed if the V/J assignment was weak (E-value above 1e-6), the CDR3 was missing, or the read contained stop codons, out-of-frame junctions, or ambiguous translated residues. V3J clonotypes were defined as sequences sharing the same inferred V gene, J gene, and CDR3 amino acid sequence. Percentage overlap between repertoires was computed as shared unique clonotypes divided by the size of the smaller repertoire. Richness of each repertoire was evaluated using RTK rarefaction, the Chao1 estimator, and Recon v2.1 estimates of unobserved clonotypes. Generation probabilities were computed with OLGA for all TCRbeta clonotypes obtained by the gDNA method from several donors. This immuneACCESS table, as held by TCRdb, lists in-frame sequences with V and J called but not all clones. Of the missing ones, under half trace to an unresolved V gene in checked studies; the others have no known cause. V, J and clone size reflect that table, while D and trimming were determined from the DNA. The sample data list about 870,000 clones, and roughly 92% of these were observed just once. Jointly, the top ten make up 20% to 30% of the sample.

CD8 naive samples were CD45RO-negative cells positively selected for CCR7, giving a CD45RA+CCR7+ population that excluded TemRA cells. The donors were healthy, HIV-negative adults who had no recently reported acute infections or vaccinations. Every donor was a Caucasian adult residing in Nashville, Tennessee, USA. After blood collection by leukapheresis, PBMCs were isolated using Ficoll-Histopaque density gradient centrifugation and then cryopreserved in the vapor phase of liquid nitrogen. Analytical flow cytometry was used to check the purity and quantity of each magnetically sorted T cell population. Genomic DNA was isolated from each sorted fraction and quantified by UV absorbance on a Nanodrop 2000c. Notes on this clone: Its cognate antigen has yet to be identified. No base qualities exist here, and no much larger clone lies one base off it.

For CDR1 and CDR2, the germline V gene lists SGHAT and FQNNGV. Inclusive of the bounding cysteine and phenylalanine, the CDR3 is 12 residues long. Just CDR3 DNA is preserved here, 36 bases in frame from base 1. The germline ends are 6 bases apart after V is trimmed by 6 bases and J by 2 bases. The V gene is TRBV11-2 and the J gene is TRBJ2-3, with no reliable assignment of the D segment. The receptor was derived from a man aged 30 to 45 in good health. Source material: naive CD8+ T cells sorted from blood. The sample's cell subset or site label, in plain terms: CD45RA+CCR7+. The CDR3 sequence is CASSQFTDTQYF. The DNA is TGTGCCAGCAGTCAATTCACAGATACGCAGTATTTT.